This T cell receptor (beta chain) came from a study of shared clonotypes between healthy human individuals. CDR3 length: 14 residues. Germline loops: CDR1 MDHEN, CDR2 SYDVKM. The V segment lost 3 bases and the J segment 9 bases; nucleotides outside the gene matches: 5. In the source study's methods: In the immunoSEQ data, sequences were junction-only and lacked quality scores, so filtering differed. Profiling relied on immunoSEQ multiplex PCR, and the TCRdb table lists in-frame clones only, not all of them. The V and J calls and clone size were taken over from that table, and D and trimming were inferred from the DNA. The table shows hundreds of thousands of clones, with about three quarters occurring only once. Researchers drew on about 90 million PBMCs for genomic DNA from unsorted samples. Whole-study findings and limits: The study drew on few donors, limiting represented genetic and exposure-history diversity.

Concerning this clone itself: Its cognate antigen is unknown.

The clonotype was recovered from a woman aged 40 to 50 in good health. Some clones in this sample may be carry-over from other donors' samples. The chain is built from TRBV28 and TRBJ1-6; the match to TRBD1 covers 7 bases. Specimen: PBMCs. CDR3 in amino acids: CASSFRDSISPLHF. CDR3 nucleotide sequence: TGTGCCAGCAGTTTCCGGGACAGCATTTCACCCCTCCACTTT.